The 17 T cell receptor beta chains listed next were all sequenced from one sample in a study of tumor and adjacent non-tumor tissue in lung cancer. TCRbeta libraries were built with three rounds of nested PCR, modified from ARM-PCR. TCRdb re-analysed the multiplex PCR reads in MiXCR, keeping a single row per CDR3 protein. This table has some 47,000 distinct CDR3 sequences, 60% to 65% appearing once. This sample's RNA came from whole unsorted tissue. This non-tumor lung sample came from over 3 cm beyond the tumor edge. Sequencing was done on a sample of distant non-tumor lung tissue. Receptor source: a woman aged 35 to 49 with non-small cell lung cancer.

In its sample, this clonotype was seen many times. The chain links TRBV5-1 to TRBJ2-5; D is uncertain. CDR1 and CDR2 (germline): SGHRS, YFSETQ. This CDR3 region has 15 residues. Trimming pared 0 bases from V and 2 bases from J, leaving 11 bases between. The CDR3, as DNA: TGCGCCAGCAGCTTGGTGGGCGGAACTCAAGAGACCCAGTACTTC. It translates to CASSLVGGTQETQYF. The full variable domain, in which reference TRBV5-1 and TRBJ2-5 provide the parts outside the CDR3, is KAGVTQTPRYLIKTRGQQVTLSCSPISGHRSVSWYQQTPGQGLQFLFEYFSETQRNKGNFPGRFSGRQFSNSRSEMNVSTLELGDSALYLCASSLVGGTQETQYFGPGTRLLVL.

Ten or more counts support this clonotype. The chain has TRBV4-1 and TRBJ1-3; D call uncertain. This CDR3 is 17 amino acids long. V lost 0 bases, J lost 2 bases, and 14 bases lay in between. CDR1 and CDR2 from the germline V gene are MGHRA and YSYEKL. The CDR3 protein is CASSQEAWETPGNTIYF. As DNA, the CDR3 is TGCGCCAGCAGCCAAGAGGCCTGGGAAACCCCTGGAAACACCATATATTTT.

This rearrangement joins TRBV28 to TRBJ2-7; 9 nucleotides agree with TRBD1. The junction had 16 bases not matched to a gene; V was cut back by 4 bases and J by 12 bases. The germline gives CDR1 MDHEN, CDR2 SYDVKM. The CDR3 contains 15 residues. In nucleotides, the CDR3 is TGTGCCAGCAGTTCATCCGGGACAGGGTTCTCCGAACTGTACTTC. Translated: CASSSSGTGFSELYF. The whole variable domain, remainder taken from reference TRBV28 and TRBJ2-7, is DVKVTQSSRYLVKRTGEKVFLECVQDMDHENMFWYRQDPGLGLRLIYFSYDVKMKEKGDIPEGYSVSREKKERFSLILESASTNQTSMYLCASSSSGTGFSELYFGPGTRLTVT.

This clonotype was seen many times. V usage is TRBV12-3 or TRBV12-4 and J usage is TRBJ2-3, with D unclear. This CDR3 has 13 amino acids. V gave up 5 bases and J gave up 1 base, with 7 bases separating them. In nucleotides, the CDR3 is TGTGCCAGCAGTCCCTCGGGCACAGATACGCAGTATTTT. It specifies CASSPSGTDTQYF.

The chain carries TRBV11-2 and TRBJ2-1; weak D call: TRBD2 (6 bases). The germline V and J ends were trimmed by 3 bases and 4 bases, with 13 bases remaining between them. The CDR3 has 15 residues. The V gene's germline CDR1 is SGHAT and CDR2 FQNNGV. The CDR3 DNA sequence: TGTGCCAGCAGCTTTTCGACAAGCGGGTACAATGAGCAGTTCTTC. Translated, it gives CASSFSTSGYNEQFF.

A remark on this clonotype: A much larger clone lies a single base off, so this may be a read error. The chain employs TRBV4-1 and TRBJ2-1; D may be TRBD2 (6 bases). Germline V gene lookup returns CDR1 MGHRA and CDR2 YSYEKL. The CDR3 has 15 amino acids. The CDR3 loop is CASTQDPGGTCEQFF. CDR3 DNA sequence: TGCGCCAGCACCCAAGATCCTGGAGGGACGTGCGAGCAGTTCTTC.

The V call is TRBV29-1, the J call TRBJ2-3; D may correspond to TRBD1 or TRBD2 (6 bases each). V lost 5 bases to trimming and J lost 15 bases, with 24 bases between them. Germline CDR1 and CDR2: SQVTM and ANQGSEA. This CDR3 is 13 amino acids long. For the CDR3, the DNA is TGCAGCGTTTGGGGGGCTTGCACAGATAGGCAATATTTT. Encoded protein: CSVWGACTDRQYF.

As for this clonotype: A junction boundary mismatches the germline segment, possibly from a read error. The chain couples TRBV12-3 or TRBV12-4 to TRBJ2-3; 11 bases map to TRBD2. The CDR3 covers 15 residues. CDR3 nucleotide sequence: TGTGTCAGCAGCAAGACTAGCGGGACCTCAGATACGCAGTATTTT. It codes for CVSSKTSGTSDTQYF.

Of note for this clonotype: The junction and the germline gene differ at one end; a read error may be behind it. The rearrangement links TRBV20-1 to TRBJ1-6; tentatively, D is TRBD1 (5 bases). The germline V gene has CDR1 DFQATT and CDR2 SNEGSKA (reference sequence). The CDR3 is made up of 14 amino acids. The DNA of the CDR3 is TGCAGTGCTAGGGTGGGGCGGGATAATTCACCCGTCCACTTT. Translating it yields CSARVGRDNSPVHF.

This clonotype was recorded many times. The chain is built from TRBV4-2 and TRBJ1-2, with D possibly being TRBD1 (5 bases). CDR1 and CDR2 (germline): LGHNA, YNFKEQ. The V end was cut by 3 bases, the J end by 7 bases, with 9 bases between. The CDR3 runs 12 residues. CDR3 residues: CASSQGPGGYTF. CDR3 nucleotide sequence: TGTGCCAGCAGCCAGGGACCCGGTGGCTACACCTTC.

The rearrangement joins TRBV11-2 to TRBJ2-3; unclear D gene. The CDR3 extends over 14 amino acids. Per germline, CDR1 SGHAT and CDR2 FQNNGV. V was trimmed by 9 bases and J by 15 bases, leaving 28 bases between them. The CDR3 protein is CARSPLSAADRQYF. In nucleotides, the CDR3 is TGTGCCAGAAGCCCTCTAAGCGCGGCAGATAGGCAATATTTT.

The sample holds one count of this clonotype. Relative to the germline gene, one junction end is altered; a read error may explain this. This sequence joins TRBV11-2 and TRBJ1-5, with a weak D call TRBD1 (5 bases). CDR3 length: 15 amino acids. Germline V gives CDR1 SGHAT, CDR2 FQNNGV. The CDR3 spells CASSFKGVPNQPQHF. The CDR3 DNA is TGCGCCAGCAGCTTCAAAGGGGTACCCAATCAGCCCCAGCATTTT. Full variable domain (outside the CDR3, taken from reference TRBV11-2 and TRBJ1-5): EAGVAQSPRYKIIEKRQSVAFWCNPISGHATLYWYQQILGQGPKLLIQFQNNGVVDDSQLPKDRFSAERLKGVDSTLKIQPAKLEDSAVYLCASSFKGVPNQPQHFGDGTRLSIL.

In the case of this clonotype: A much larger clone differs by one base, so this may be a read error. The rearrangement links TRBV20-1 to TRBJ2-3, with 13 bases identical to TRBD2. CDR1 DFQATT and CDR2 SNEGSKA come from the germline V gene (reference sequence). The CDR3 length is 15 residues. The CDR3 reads CSTSGRASSTDTQYF. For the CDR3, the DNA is TGCAGTACTAGCGGGAGGGCCTCTAGCACAGATACGCAGTATTTT.

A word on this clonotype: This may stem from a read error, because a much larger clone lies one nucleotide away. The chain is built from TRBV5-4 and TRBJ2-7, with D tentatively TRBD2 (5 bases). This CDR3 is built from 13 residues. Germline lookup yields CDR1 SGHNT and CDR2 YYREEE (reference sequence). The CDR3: CASSFAGAYERYF. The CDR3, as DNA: TGTGCCAGCAGCTTTGCGGGCGCCTACGAGCGGTACTTC.

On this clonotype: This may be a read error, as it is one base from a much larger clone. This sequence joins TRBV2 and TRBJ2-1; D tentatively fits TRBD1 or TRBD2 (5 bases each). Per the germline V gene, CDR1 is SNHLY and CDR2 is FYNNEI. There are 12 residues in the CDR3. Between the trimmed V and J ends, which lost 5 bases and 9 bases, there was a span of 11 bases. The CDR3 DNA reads TGTGCCAGCAGTCGGGACCTCTCTGAGCAGTTCTTC. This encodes CASSRDLSEQFF.

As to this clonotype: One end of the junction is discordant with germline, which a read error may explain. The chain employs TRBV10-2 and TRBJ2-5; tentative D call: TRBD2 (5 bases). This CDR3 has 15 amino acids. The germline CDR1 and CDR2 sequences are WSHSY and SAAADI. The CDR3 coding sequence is TGTGCCTGCAGTGAGTCGGGCCGGGGTCGAGAGACCCAGTACTTC. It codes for CACSESGRGRETQYF.

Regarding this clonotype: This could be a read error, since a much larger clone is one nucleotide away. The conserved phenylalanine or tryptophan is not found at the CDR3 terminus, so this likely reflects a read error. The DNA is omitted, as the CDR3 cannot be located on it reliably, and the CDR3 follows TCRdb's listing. CDR3 sequence: CSVGDRGAS. V is TRBV29-1 and J is TRBJ2-7; the D call of TRBD1 is as the table states it, not checked on the DNA. Germline lookup yields CDR1 SQVTM and CDR2 ANQGSEA. A total of 9 residues make up the CDR3, ends included.